The 25 T cell receptor beta chains reported below all come from one sample, sequenced in a study of blood T cells in healthy people across ages. Using a J-beta primer mix together with a sample-barcoded 5' primer, a second PCR was run for about 6 to 11 cycles. TCRdb processed the 5' RACE reads anew with MiXCR; each CDR3 protein has one entry. The data hold more than 500,000 distinct CDR3 sequences, with 25% to 30% observed a single time. The sequencing input was blood. The source is an older woman in good health.

The genes are TRBV12-3 or TRBV12-4 and TRBJ1-5; D gene uncertain. Between the trimmed V and J ends, which lost 5 bases and 3 bases, there was a span of 11 bases. This CDR3 is built from 14 residues. The CDR3 DNA reads TGTGCCAGCAGTGCTACAGCGATCAATCAGCCCCAGCATTTT. Translated, it gives CASSATAINQPQHF.

The genes are TRBV6-2 or TRBV6-3 and TRBJ2-3, with 7 bases identical to TRBD1. The CDR3 has 10 residues. CDR1 is MNHEY, CDR2 SVGEGT, per germline. V was pared by 10 bases and J by 11 bases, with 6 bases of the junction left unmatched. The CDR3 region is CAIGTAMQYF. DNA of the CDR3: TGTGCCATCGGGACAGCAATGCAGTATTTT.

This chain joins TRBV7-9 and TRBJ2-6, with a tentative D call TRBD2 (5 bases). The CDR3 contains 15 residues. The germline V gene has CDR1 SEHNR and CDR2 FQNEAQ (reference sequence). Trimming left V 3 bases short and J 4 bases short, with 10 bases between. As DNA, the CDR3 is TGTGCCAGCAGCTTCCGGGAACGGGGGGCCAACGTCCTGACTTTC. Protein sequence: CASSFRERGANVLTF.

The chain is built from TRBV3-1 and TRBJ2-1; TRBD2 aligns across 13 bases. CDR3 size: 14 residues. Trimming at V came to 4 bases and at J to 8 bases, leaving 2 bases not matched to a gene. Germline values: CDR1 LGHDT, CDR2 YNNKEL (reference sequence). CDR3 amino acids: CASSPGLAGDEQFF. In nucleotides, the CDR3 is TGTGCCAGCAGCCCAGGACTAGCGGGAGATGAGCAGTTCTTC.

This clonotype was counted a few times. The rearrangement links TRBV20-1 to TRBJ2-7, with 8 nucleotides matching TRBD1. V shed 3 bases, J shed 0 bases, and the junction held 4 bases outside the gene matches. The germline CDR1 and CDR2 sequences are DFQATT and SNEGSKA (reference sequence). The length of the CDR3 is 14 residues. The DNA of the CDR3 is TGCAGTGCTAGCTCAGGGGGCAGCTCCTACGAGCAGTACTTC. Translated, it gives CSASSGGSSYEQYF.

The rearrangement links TRBV18 to TRBJ2-6, with a possible D match to TRBD1 (5 bases). Trimming removed 2 bases at V and 4 bases at J, with 6 bases between. Germline V gene data show CDR1 as KGHSH and CDR2 as LQKENI. The CDR3 length is 14 residues. CDR3 DNA: TGTGCCAGCTCACCAGGGGCAGGGGCCAACGTCCTGACTTTC. Its translation: CASSPGAGANVLTF.

The chain links TRBV4-1 to TRBJ1-1; maybe TRBD1 (5 bases). The germline CDR1 and CDR2 sequences are MGHRA and YSYEKL. The CDR3 consists of 20 residues. V was shortened by 5 bases and J by 4 bases, with 32 bases between the two germline ends. The CDR3 region is CASSSKPGTFALERLTEAFF. CDR3 in DNA: TGCGCCAGCAGCTCTAAACCAGGGACTTTCGCGCTAGAGCGCCTCACTGAAGCTTTCTTT.

J is TRBJ1-1 and V is TRBV7-8, with a weak D call TRBD1 (6 bases). CDR1 and CDR2 from the germline V gene are SGHVS and FQNEAQ. The CDR3 sequence is 14 residues long. V lost 5 bases to trimming and J lost 1 base, with 11 bases between them. As DNA, the CDR3 is TGTGCCAGCAGCCACCGGGACAAGAACACTGAAGCTTTCTTT. Amino acids: CASSHRDKNTEAFF.

The chain employs TRBV6-2 or TRBV6-3 and TRBJ1-5; D is uncertain. V was shortened by 0 bases and J by 5 bases, with 5 bases between the two germline ends. Germline CDR1 and CDR2: MNHEY and SVGEGT. The CDR3 runs 13 residues. The CDR3 DNA follows: TGTGCCAGCAGTTACTCGATTTATCAGCCCCAGCATTTT. Amino acid sequence: CASSYSIYQPQHF.

This rearrangement joins TRBV5-5 to TRBJ2-3; D is unclear. There are 13 residues in the CDR3. The germline CDR1 and CDR2 sequences are SGHKS and YYEKEE (reference sequence). V lost 4 bases and J lost 5, with 11 bases in between. The CDR3 DNA is TGTGCCAGCAGCCCCCAGCCAGAAGATACGCAGTATTTT. The encoded protein is CASSPQPEDTQYF.

Notes on this clonotype: A much larger clone differs from this one at a single base, so this may be a read error. V is TRBV29-1 and J is TRBJ1-2; 8 bases agree with TRBD1. The CDR3 is 13 residues long. CDR1 is SQVTM and CDR2 is ANQGSEA in the germline V gene. The CDR3 region is CSMGRGRKDGYTF. CDR3 nucleotides: TGCAGTATGGGCAGGGGGCGAAAAGATGGCTACACCTTC. The full variable domain, completed using reference TRBV29-1 and TRBJ1-2, is SAVISQKPSRDICQRGTSLTIQCQVDSQVTMMFWYRQQPGQSLTLIATANQGSEATYESGFVIDKFPISRPNLTFSTLTVSNMSPEDSSIYLCSMGRGRKDGYTFGSGTRLTVV.

The chain combines TRBV5-1 with TRBJ2-1, with TRBD2 matching 14 bases. The CDR3 covers 15 residues. J gave up 3 bases and V 7 bases, and 3 bases lay outside the gene matches. Germline-derived CDR1 and CDR2 are SGHRS and YFSETQ. In DNA, the CDR3 is TGCGCCAGCGGACTAGCGGGGGGCCTCTACAATGAGCAGTTCTTC. Protein product: CASGLAGGLYNEQFF.

A remark on this clonotype: Relative to the germline gene, one junction end is altered; a read error may explain this. The chain carries TRBV7-9 and TRBJ2-7; weak D call: TRBD2 (7 bases). The CDR3 totals 15 residues. Germline CDR1 is SEHNR and CDR2 is FQNEAQ (reference sequence). CDR3 region: CASSLGGQEAYEQYF. CDR3 nucleotides: TGCGCCAGCAGCTTGGGGGGGCAAGAGGCCTACGAGCAGTACTTC.

The chain carries TRBV5-1 and TRBJ2-7; TRBD2 is a possible D gene (6 bases). Trimming removed 0 bases at V and 7 bases at J, with 14 bases between. CDR3 length: 14 residues. Germline V lookup: CDR1 SGHRS, CDR2 YFSETQ. CDR3 sequence reads: CASSLGLVLGEQYF. The DNA of the CDR3 is TGCGCCAGCAGCTTGGGACTAGTTCTGGGGGAGCAGTACTTC.

The chain has TRBV7-9 and TRBJ2-3; 14 bases are shared with TRBD2. With V trimmed by 5 bases and J by 9 bases, 10 bases remained unmatched. CDR1 SEHNR and CDR2 FQNEAQ come from the germline V gene (reference sequence). There are 16 residues in the CDR3. This chain's CDR3 is CASSPGTSGSFQTQYF. The CDR3 nucleotides read TGTGCCAGCAGCCCAGGGACTAGCGGGAGTTTTCAGACGCAGTATTTT.

This clonotype appeared a few times. The rearrangement uses TRBV6-5 and TRBJ2-5; D not resolved. Near its end, the DNA agrees better with TRBJ2-7, so the J call may be wrong. The V gene's germline CDR1 is MNHEY and CDR2 SVGAGI. CDR3 length equals 13 residues. The CDR3 DNA reads TGTGCCAGCAGTCCCCCCGGGCAAAACGAGCAGTACTTC. Amino acid sequence: CASSPPGQNEQYF.

The rearrangement links TRBV2 to TRBJ2-3; D remains ambiguous. CDR1 is SNHLY and CDR2 is FYNNEI in the germline V gene. V was clipped by 8 bases and J by 4 bases, with 16 bases between them. CDR3 size: 14 residues. CDR3 nucleotides: TGTGCCAGCTCATTGGGCTCCCCGGCAGATACGCAGTATTTT. This codes for CASSLGSPADTQYF. Full variable domain (outside the CDR3, taken from reference TRBV2 and TRBJ2-3): EPEVTQTPSHQVTQMGQEVILRCVPISNHLYFYWYRQILGQKVEFLVSFYNNEISEKSEIFDDQFSVERPDGSNFTLKIRSTKLEDSAMYFCASSLGSPADTQYFGPGTRLTVL.

The chain combines TRBV20-1 with TRBJ2-1; 11 bases line up with TRBD2. V was clipped by 5 bases and J by 2 bases; unmatched bases: 2. From germline, CDR1 is DFQATT and CDR2 SNEGSKA (reference sequence). The CDR3 loop spans 14 amino acids. The CDR3 loop is CSAQTSGAYNEQFF. The CDR3, as DNA: TGCAGTGCTCAGACTAGCGGGGCCTACAATGAGCAGTTCTTC.

The chain has TRBV12-3 or TRBV12-4 and TRBJ2-3, with 14 bases lining up with TRBD2. CDR3 length equals 16 residues. V dropped 6 bases and J dropped 2; count of bases not matched to a gene: 4. The CDR3 region has the DNA TGTGCCAGCAGAAGACTAGCGGGGGGGATCACAGATACGCAGTATTTT. Protein: CASRRLAGGITDTQYF.

This chain connects TRBV12-3 or TRBV12-4 to TRBJ1-1; possible D gene TRBD1, 5 bases. The CDR3 contains 14 residues. Trimming removed 1 base at V and 6 bases at J, with 12 bases between. The CDR3 DNA follows: TGTGCCAGCAGTTTAGGGGGGGGTAGCGCTGAAGCTTTCTTT. This encodes CASSLGGGSAEAFF.

The V and J genes are TRBV20-1 and TRBJ2-3; the match to TRBD1 covers 8 bases. CDR1 is DFQATT, CDR2 SNEGSKA, per germline (reference sequence). The V and J ends lost 0 bases and 6 bases, in that order; junction bases with no gene match: 5. The CDR3 loop spans 14 amino acids. The CDR3 is CSARETGVGDTQYF. CDR3 nucleotide sequence: TGCAGTGCTAGAGAGACAGGGGTTGGGGATACGCAGTATTTT.

Only a few counts were recorded for this clonotype. V gene TRBV5-1 combines with J gene TRBJ2-7; D unclear. Germline CDR1 SGHRS, CDR2 YFSETQ. V lost 0 bases, J lost 2 bases, and 9 bases lay in between. The length of the CDR3 is 14 residues. CDR3 in DNA: TGCGCCAGCAGCTTGGGCTTCACCACCTACGAGCAGTACTTC. Translated: CASSLGFTTYEQYF. The full variable domain, its missing parts supplied by reference TRBV5-1 and TRBJ2-7, is KAGVTQTPRYLIKTRGQQVTLSCSPISGHRSVSWYQQTPGQGLQFLFEYFSETQRNKGNFPGRFSGRQFSNSRSEMNVSTLELGDSALYLCASSLGFTTYEQYFGPGTRLTVT.

The V call is TRBV7-2, the J call TRBJ2-7; no clear D gene. The J call could be wrong; TRBJ2-3 is a better fit for the DNA end. From germline, CDR1 is SGHTA and CDR2 FQGNSA. This CDR3 is 15 amino acids long. CDR3 loop: CASSPKWAGADTQYF. CDR3 in DNA: TGTGCCAGCAGCCCCAAATGGGCAGGAGCAGATACGCAGTATTTT.

This rearrangement joins TRBV7-8 to TRBJ1-1; D unclear. Germline CDR1 reads SGHVS; CDR2 reads FQNEAQ. This CDR3 is built from 17 residues. V was trimmed by 5 bases and J by 2 bases, leaving 21 bases between them. This chain's CDR3 is CASSLRRVKATNTEAFF. CDR3 sequence (DNA): TGTGCCAGCAGCCTTCGTCGGGTGAAGGCTACAAACACTGAAGCTTTCTTT.

This chain links TRBV10-1 with TRBJ1-1, with a weak D call TRBD1 (6 bases). The length of the CDR3 is 14 residues. V was clipped by 0 bases and J by 5 bases, with 10 bases between them. Looked up from germline, CDR1 is WNHNN and CDR2 is SYGVQD (reference sequence). In DNA, the CDR3 is TGCGCCAGCAGTGAGTCCAGGGGATATACTGAAGCTTTCTTT. Translation gives CASSESRGYTEAFF.